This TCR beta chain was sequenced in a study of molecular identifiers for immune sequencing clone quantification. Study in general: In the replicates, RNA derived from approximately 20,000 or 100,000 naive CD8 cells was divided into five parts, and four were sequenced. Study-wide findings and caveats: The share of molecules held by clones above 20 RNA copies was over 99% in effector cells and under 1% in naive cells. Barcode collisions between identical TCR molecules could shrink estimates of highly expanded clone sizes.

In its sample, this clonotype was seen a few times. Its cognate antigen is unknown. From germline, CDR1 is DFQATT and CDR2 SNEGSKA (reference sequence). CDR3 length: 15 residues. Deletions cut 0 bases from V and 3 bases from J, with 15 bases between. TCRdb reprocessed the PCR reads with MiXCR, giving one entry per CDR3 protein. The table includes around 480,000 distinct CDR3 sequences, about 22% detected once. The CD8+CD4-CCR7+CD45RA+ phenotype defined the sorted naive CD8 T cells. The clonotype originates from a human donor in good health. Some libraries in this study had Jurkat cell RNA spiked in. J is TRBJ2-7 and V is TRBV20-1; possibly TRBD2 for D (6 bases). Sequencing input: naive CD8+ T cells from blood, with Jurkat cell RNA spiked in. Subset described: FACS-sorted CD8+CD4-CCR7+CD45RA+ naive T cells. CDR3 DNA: TGCAGTGCTAGAGATTGGTCTAGCGAAGGCTACGAGCAGTACTTC. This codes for CSARDWSSEGYEQYF.